Listed here is a single T cell receptor beta chain. The antigen is unknown. The germline gives CDR1 ENHRY, CDR2 SYGVKD. The CDR3 length is 19 residues. V was clipped by 0 bases and J by 2 bases, with 21 bases between them. Primers: 60 Vbeta forward and 13 Jbeta reverse. TCRdb's table, derived via immunoSEQ multiplex PCR, lists solely in-frame clones and lacks some. The sample data list tens of thousands of clones. This sample was included in a study of cytomegalovirus exposure and HLA in healthy donors. At the level of the study: Among several hundred genotyped donors, about 83% fell in the Caucasian-associated ancestry cluster. Whole-study findings and limits: Exclusion applied to some V segments, including TRBV6-2 and TRBV6-3, as they were indistinguishable. Diagnosis of cytomegalovirus status made by the classifier reportedly showed high specificity and sensitivity. Rare sequences made up most TCRs, while some public TCRs were found in many donors.

The chain combines TRBV10-3 with TRBJ2-3; D perhaps matches TRBD1 (7 bases). This TCR was recovered from a middle-aged man in good health and CMV-seropositive. Sequencing input: PBMCs. The CDR3 sequence is CAISESLGFAGQFTDTQYF. The CDR3 DNA follows: TGTGCCATCAGTGAGTCGTTGGGTTTTGCGGGACAGTTCACAGATACGCAGTATTTT.